This T cell receptor beta chain emerged from a study of CD8+CD57+ T cells in acquired aplastic anemia. Study-level background: The sorted CD4+ and CD8+ cells yielded an average approximately 3.2 ug of DNA.

TCR beta VDJ and CDR3 profiling used genomic DNA as template. TCRdb processed the reads anew with MiXCR; each CDR3 protein has one entry. Of hundreds of thousands of distinct CDR3 sequences in the sample, under 40% are singletons; the top ten hold around 0.82%. The CDR3 is made up of 17 amino acids. Germline V gene lookup returns CDR1 LGHNT and CDR2 FRNRAP. V lost 0 bases to trimming and J lost 0 bases, with 9 bases between them. Sequencing involved patients with CD8+CD57+ cell expansion previously shown by flow cytometry. Every patient presented with severe acquired aplastic anemia. The chain couples TRBV12-5 to TRBJ1-6; no definite D call. The material sequenced was sorted CD4+, CD8+, or CD8+CD57+ T cells (not recorded which) from PBMCs. The sequence was collected from a human donor with aplastic anemia. The CDR3 coding sequence is TGTGCTAGTGGTTTGGTACGTGCAGACTCCTATAATTCACCCCTCCACTTT. Encoded protein: CASGLVRADSYNSPLHF.